This TCR beta chain was retrieved from a study of blood T cell repertoires in COVID-19. Study-wide background: Acute-phase and convalescent COVID-19 samples originated in the United States, Italy and Spain. Nucleic acid was either cDNA or gDNA, and it came from T cells, B-cell-depleted T cells, or PBMCs.

The CDR3 length is 11 residues. V was pared by 1 base and J by 4 bases, with 2 bases between. Germline assignment: CDR1 DFQATT and CDR2 SNEGSKA (reference sequence). The authors' processing: The authors estimated nucleated cell counts from reference gene primer amplification. Clones were read by immunoSEQ multiplex PCR, and TCRdb kept only the in-frame ones, dropping some. Clone size and V and J calls were adopted from that table, with D and trimming inferred from the DNA. The repertoire holds approximately 69,000 clones, with roughly 87% as singletons. Sequenced: peripheral blood. The clonotype originates from a man aged 50 to 60 with acute or convalescent COVID-19. The chain employs TRBV20-1 and TRBJ1-3; D remains unclear. CDR3 protein: CSARVGNTIYF. Here the CDR3 DNA reads TGCAGTGCTAGAGTAGGAAACACCATATATTTT.